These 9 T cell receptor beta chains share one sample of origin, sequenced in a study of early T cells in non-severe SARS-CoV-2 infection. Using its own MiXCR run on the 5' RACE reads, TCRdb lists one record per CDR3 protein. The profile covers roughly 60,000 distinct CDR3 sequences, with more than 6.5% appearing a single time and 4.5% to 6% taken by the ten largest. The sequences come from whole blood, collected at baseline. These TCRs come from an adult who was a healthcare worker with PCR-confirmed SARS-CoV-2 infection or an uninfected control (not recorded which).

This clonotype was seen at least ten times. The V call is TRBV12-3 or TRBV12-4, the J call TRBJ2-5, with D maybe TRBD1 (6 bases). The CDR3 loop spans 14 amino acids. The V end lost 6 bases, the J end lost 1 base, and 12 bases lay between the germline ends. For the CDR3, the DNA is TGTGCCAGCAGCATTGACAGGACCCAAGAGACCCAGTACTTC. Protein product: CASSIDRTQETQYF.

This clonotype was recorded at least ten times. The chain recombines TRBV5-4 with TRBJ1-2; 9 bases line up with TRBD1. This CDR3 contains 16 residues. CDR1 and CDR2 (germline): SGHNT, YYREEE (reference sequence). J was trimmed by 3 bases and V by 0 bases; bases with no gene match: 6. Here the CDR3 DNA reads TGTGCCAGCAGCTTGGGACAGGGGGTCGCGGACTATGGCTACACCTTC. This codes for CASSLGQGVADYGYTF.

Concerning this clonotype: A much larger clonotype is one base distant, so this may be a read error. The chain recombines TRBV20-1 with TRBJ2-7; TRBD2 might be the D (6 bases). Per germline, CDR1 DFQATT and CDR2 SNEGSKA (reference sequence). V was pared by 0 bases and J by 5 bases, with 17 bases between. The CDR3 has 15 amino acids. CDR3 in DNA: TGCAGTGCTAGAGACGCGGGGACTGTGTCCCACGAGCAGTACTTC. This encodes CSARDAGTVSHEQYF.

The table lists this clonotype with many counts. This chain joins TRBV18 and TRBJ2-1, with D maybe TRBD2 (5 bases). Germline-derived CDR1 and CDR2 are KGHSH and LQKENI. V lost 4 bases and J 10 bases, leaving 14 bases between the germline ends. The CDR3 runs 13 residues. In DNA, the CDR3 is TGTGCCAGCTCACTACACGCCGGGGAAGAGCAGTTCTTC. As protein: CASSLHAGEEQFF.

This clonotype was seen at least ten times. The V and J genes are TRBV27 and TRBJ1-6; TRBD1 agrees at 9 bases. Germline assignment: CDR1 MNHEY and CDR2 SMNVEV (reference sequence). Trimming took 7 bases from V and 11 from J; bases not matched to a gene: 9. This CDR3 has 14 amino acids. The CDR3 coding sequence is TGTGCCAGCAAAACCGGGACAGGGATGACACCCCTCCACTTT. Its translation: CASKTGTGMTPLHF.

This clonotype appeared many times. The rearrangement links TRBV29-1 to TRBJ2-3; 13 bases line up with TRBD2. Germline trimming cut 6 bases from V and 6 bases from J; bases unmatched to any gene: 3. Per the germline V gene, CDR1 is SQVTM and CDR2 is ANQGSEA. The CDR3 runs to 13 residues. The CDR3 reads CSVGTSGADTQYF. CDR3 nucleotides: TGCAGCGTGGGGACTAGCGGGGCGGATACGCAGTATTTT.

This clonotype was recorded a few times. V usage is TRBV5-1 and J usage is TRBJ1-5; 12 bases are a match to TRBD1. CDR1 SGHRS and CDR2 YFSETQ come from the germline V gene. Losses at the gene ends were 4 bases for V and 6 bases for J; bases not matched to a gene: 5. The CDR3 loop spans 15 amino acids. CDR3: CASSTGTGGIQPQHF. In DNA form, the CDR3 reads TGCGCCAGCAGCACCGGGACAGGGGGCATTCAGCCCCAGCATTTT. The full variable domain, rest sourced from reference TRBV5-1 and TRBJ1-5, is KAGVTQTPRYLIKTRGQQVTLSCSPISGHRSVSWYQQTPGQGLQFLFEYFSETQRNKGNFPGRFSGRQFSNSRSEMNVSTLELGDSALYLCASSTGTGGIQPQHFGDGTRLSIL.

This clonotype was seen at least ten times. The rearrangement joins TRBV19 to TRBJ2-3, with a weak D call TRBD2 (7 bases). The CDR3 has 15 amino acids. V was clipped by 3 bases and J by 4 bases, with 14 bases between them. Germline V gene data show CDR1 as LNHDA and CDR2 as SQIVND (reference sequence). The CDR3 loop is CASSMLGGPADTQYF. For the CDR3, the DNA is TGTGCCAGTAGTATGTTGGGGGGGCCAGCAGATACGCAGTATTTT. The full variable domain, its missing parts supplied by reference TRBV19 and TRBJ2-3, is DGGITQSPKYLFRKEGQNVTLSCEQNLNHDAMYWYRQDPGQGLRLIYYSQIVNDFQKGDIAEGYSVSREKKESFPLTVTSAQKNPTAFYLCASSMLGGPADTQYFGPGTRLTVL.

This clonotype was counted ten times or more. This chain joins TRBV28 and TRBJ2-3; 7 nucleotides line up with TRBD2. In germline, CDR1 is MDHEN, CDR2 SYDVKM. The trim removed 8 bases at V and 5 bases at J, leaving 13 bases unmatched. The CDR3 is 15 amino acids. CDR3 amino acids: CASDAGVTREDTQYF. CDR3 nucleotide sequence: TGTGCCAGCGACGCGGGGGTGACTAGGGAAGATACGCAGTATTTT. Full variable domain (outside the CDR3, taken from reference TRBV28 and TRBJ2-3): DVKVTQSSRYLVKRTGEKVFLECVQDMDHENMFWYRQDPGLGLRLIYFSYDVKMKEKGDIPEGYSVSREKKERFSLILESASTNQTSMYLCASDAGVTREDTQYFGPGTRLTVL.